Listed below are T cell receptor beta chains from one sample, sequenced in a study of cytomegalovirus exposure and HLA in healthy donors. TCRdb keeps only in-frame clones here, not all; method: immunoSEQ multiplex PCR. The sample records about 94,000 clones, around 66% being singletons. The sequenced material came from PBMCs. These receptors originate from a man aged 25-40 years in good health and CMV-seronegative. The CDR3 runs from the conserved cysteine through the conserved F or W. Fields, in order: CDR3 protein, CDR3 DNA, J gene, D gene, V gene, CDR3 length, clone size. D genes are given only for firm matches. Rows give clone size only sometimes, using once, few, many, or a class for an expanded clone.

CDR3 protein: CASSSPSGGNEGGQPQHF; CDR3 DNA: TGTGCCAGCAGTTCTCCCTCCGGGGGGAACGAGGGGGGACAGCCCCAGCATTTT; J gene: TRBJ1-5; D gene: -; V gene: TRBV28; CDR3 length: 18; clone size: -
CDR3 protein: CASKGQVRSGRETQYF; CDR3 DNA: TGTGCCAGCAAGGGACAGGTTCGGAGTGGGAGAGAGACCCAGTACTTC; J gene: TRBJ2-5; D gene: TRBD1; V gene: TRBV2; CDR3 length: 16; clone size: -
CDR3 protein: CASSGGGGPDTQYF; CDR3 DNA: TGCGCCAGCAGCGGGGGAGGGGGACCAGATACGCAGTATTTT; J gene: TRBJ2-3; D gene: -; V gene: TRBV5-1; CDR3 length: 14; clone size: -
CDR3 protein: CASSPGTSGYNEQFF; CDR3 DNA: TGTGCCAGCAGCCCGGGGACTAGTGGGTACAATGAGCAGTTCTTC; J gene: TRBJ2-1; D gene: TRBD2; V gene: TRBV4-2; CDR3 length: 15; clone size: -
CDR3 protein: CASSLVDYGYTF; CDR3 DNA: TGTGCCAGCAGCTTAGTAGACTATGGCTACACCTTC; J gene: TRBJ1-2; D gene: -; V gene: TRBV7-9; CDR3 length: 12; clone size: -
CDR3 protein: CASSEAWDSYEQYF; CDR3 DNA: TGTGCCAGCAGTGAAGCTTGGGACAGTTACGAGCAGTACTTC; J gene: TRBJ2-7; D gene: TRBD1; V gene: TRBV6-1; CDR3 length: 14; clone size: -
CDR3 protein: CASSLEWTGFNQYQHF; CDR3 DNA: TGTGCCAGTAGTCTAGAATGGACAGGGTTTAATCAATACCAGCATTTT; J gene: TRBJ1-5; D gene: TRBD1; V gene: TRBV19; CDR3 length: 16; clone size: few
CDR3 protein: CASSARVGATDTQYF; CDR3 DNA: TGTGCCAGTAGTGCCCGAGTGGGGGCCACAGATACGCAGTATTTT; J gene: TRBJ2-3; D gene: -; V gene: TRBV19; CDR3 length: 15; clone size: few
CDR3 protein: CASSSEDRGVYGYTF; CDR3 DNA: TGCGCCAGCAGCTCCGAGGACAGGGGAGTTTATGGCTACACCTTC; J gene: TRBJ1-2; D gene: TRBD1; V gene: TRBV5-1; CDR3 length: 15; clone size: -
CDR3 protein: CSVELGHGFYEQYF; CDR3 DNA: TGCAGCGTTGAATTGGGACACGGATTCTACGAGCAGTACTTC; J gene: TRBJ2-7; D gene: -; V gene: TRBV29-1; CDR3 length: 14; clone size: -
CDR3 protein: CAWSVGSRVEQFF; CDR3 DNA: TGTGCCTGGAGTGTTGGTAGTCGAGTTGAGCAGTTCTTC; J gene: TRBJ2-1; D gene: -; V gene: TRBV30; CDR3 length: 13; clone size: -
CDR3 protein: CASSLGLGHF; CDR3 DNA: TGTGCCAGCAGCTTGGGCCTAGGGCATTTT; J gene: TRBJ1-5; D gene: -; V gene: TRBV5-6; CDR3 length: 10; clone size: -
CDR3 protein: CASSPMGGGVNYGYTF; CDR3 DNA: TGCGCCAGCAGCCCCATGGGGGGAGGGGTTAACTATGGCTACACCTTC; J gene: TRBJ1-2; D gene: -; V gene: TRBV4-1; CDR3 length: 16; clone size: -
CDR3 protein: CASSQVVGSYEQYF; CDR3 DNA: TGCGCCAGCAGCCAAGTAGTCGGTTCCTACGAGCAGTACTTC; J gene: TRBJ2-7; D gene: -; V gene: TRBV4-1; CDR3 length: 14; clone size: once
CDR3 protein: CASSQVLRPGSSSTDTQYF; CDR3 DNA: TGCGCCAGCAGCCAAGTCCTCAGACCGGGATCCTCTAGCACAGATACGCAGTATTTT; J gene: TRBJ2-3; D gene: -; V gene: TRBV4-1; CDR3 length: 19; clone size: -
CDR3 protein: CASSERPGNTIYF; CDR3 DNA: TGTGCCAGCAGTGAGAGGCCTGGAAACACCATATATTTT; J gene: TRBJ1-3; D gene: -; V gene: TRBV2; CDR3 length: 13; clone size: -
CDR3 protein: CTSSLSFEGGQGVEQYF; CDR3 DNA: TGCACCAGCAGCCTGAGTTTCGAAGGGGGACAGGGGGTCGAGCAGTACTTC; J gene: TRBJ2-7; D gene: -; V gene: TRBV1; CDR3 length: 17; clone size: -